This T cell receptor (beta chain) was captured by sequencing in a study of cytomegalovirus exposure and HLA in healthy donors. The CDR3 consists of 11 residues. Trimming cost V 4 bases and J 7 bases, with 5 bases left between them. Germline V lookup: CDR1 SEHNR, CDR2 FQNEAQ (reference sequence). Measured with immunoSEQ multiplex PCR; TCRdb has only the in-frame clones, and not every one. The data hold some 340,000 clones, with about nine tenths observed a single time. The chain joins TRBV7-9 to TRBJ2-1; no firm D call. Sequencing was done on a sample of PBMCs. This clonotype was sampled from a woman under 40 in good health and CMV-seropositive. DNA of the CDR3: TGTGCCAGCAGCTCTGCGAATGAGCAGTTCTTC. Translation gives CASSSANEQFF.